The 30 T cell receptor beta chains listed next were all sequenced from one sample in a study of blood T cell repertoires in COVID-19. Assay used: immunoSEQ multiplex PCR; TCRdb lists only in-frame clones, some missing. Of 150,000 to 200,000 clones in the sample, approximately 90% were seen once. Sequenced sample: peripheral blood. All receptors come from a woman aged 25-40 years with acute or convalescent COVID-19.

CDR3 bases: TGTGCCAGCCTCGGACAGAGGAGCTCCTACGAGCAGTACTTC. This codes for CASLGQRSSYEQYF. The V gene is TRBV28, the J gene TRBJ2-7; perhaps TRBD1 as D (6 bases). Between the trimmed V and J ends, which lost 8 bases and 0 bases, there was a span of 14 bases. CDR1 and CDR2 (germline): MDHEN, SYDVKM. The CDR3 is made up of 14 amino acids.

This rearrangement joins TRBV18 to TRBJ1-6, with 11 positions matching TRBD1. The CDR3 is 15 amino acids. The ends lost 3 bases at V and 14 bases at J; junction bases unmatched: 9. Germline V CDR1 and CDR2: KGHSH, LQKENI. As DNA, the CDR3 is TGTGCCAGCTCACCGACGATGGGACAGGGGGAGACCCTCCACTTT. This encodes CASSPTMGQGETLHF.

The gene calls are TRBV18 and TRBJ2-1; TRBD2 aligns across 11 bases. Germline V lookup: CDR1 KGHSH, CDR2 LQKENI. The CDR3 length is 13 residues. The ends lost 4 bases at V and 11 bases at J; junction bases unmatched: 4. The CDR3 DNA reads TGTGCCAGCTCACTCATAGCGGGAGGGAAGCAGTTCTTC. It yields the protein CASSLIAGGKQFF.

The CDR3 DNA is TGTGCCAGCAGCTGGCGTAGGGGTGAGCAGTTCTTC. This sequence encodes CASSWRRGEQFF. The V gene is TRBV11-3, the J gene TRBJ2-1, with a possible D match to TRBD1 (5 bases). V lost 4 bases to trimming and J lost 9 bases, with 10 bases between them. Germline lookup yields CDR1 SGHNT and CDR2 YENEEA. This CDR3 contains 12 residues.

V usage is TRBV7-8 and J usage is TRBJ2-1; 9 positions match TRBD1. The V gene's germline CDR1 is SGHVS and CDR2 FQNEAQ. J lost 13 bases, V lost 5 bases, and 9 bases had no gene match. The CDR3 runs 13 residues. In DNA, the CDR3 is TGTGCCAGCAGCGTCCGAACAGGGGGCGCCCAGTTCTTC. Translated: CASSVRTGGAQFF.

The chain has TRBV21-1 and TRBJ2-7; TRBD1, the D gene given by the table, was not confirmed from the DNA. TRBV21-1 is tagged as a pseudogene. The length of the CDR3 is 16 residues. The CDR3 region is CASRLPSGQGAGEQYF. The CDR3 DNA is TGTGCCAGCCGGTTACCCTCGGGACAGGGGGCGGGAGAGCAGTACTTC.

The chain employs TRBV5-1 and TRBJ2-3; 11 positions agree with TRBD1. V dropped 4 bases and J dropped 9; count of bases not matched to a gene: 10. Germline assignment: CDR1 SGHRS and CDR2 YFSETQ. The CDR3 totals 15 residues. The CDR3 region has the DNA TGCGCCAGCAGCCTTGCATTCGGGACAGGGGGGACGCAGTATTTT. It specifies CASSLAFGTGGTQYF.

The gene calls are TRBV18 and TRBJ1-3; a possible D gene is TRBD1 (5 bases). The CDR3 is made up of 16 amino acids. Trimming removed 4 bases at V and 2 bases at J, with 15 bases between. In germline, CDR1 is KGHSH, CDR2 LQKENI. The CDR3 loop is CASSRGPGGTGNTIYF. The DNA of the CDR3 is TGTGCCAGCTCACGGGGACCGGGAGGAACTGGAAACACCATATATTTT.

This chain uses TRBV27 with TRBJ2-7, with D possibly being TRBD2 (6 bases). Germline V lookup: CDR1 MNHEY, CDR2 SMNVEV (reference sequence). V lost 2 bases to trimming and J lost 2 bases, with 13 bases between them. There are 15 residues in the CDR3. In nucleotides, the CDR3 is TGTGCCAGCAGTTTAATGCGGGGACCCGCCTACGAGCAGTACTTC. Its protein is CASSLMRGPAYEQYF.

The J gene is TRBJ2-7, the V gene TRBV18; 9 bases fit TRBD1. V was clipped by 3 bases and J by 4 bases; unmatched bases: 10. This CDR3 region has 16 residues. Per germline, CDR1 KGHSH and CDR2 LQKENI. This chain's CDR3 is CASSPDGDRAPYEQYF. The CDR3 DNA reads as TGTGCCAGCTCACCGGATGGGGACAGGGCCCCGTACGAGCAGTACTTC.

This clone was recorded a few times. The chain has TRBV10-2 and TRBJ2-7; D is unresolved. The CDR3 has 13 amino acids. Germline V gene sequence: CDR1 WSHSY, CDR2 SAAADI. V lost 4 bases, J lost 3 bases, and 10 bases lay in between. The CDR3 coding sequence is TGCGCCAGCAGTGTAGCTACTCTCTACGAGCAGTACTTC. It codes for CASSVATLYEQYF.

This chain connects TRBV24-1 to TRBJ2-1; a possible D gene is TRBD2 (5 bases). V shed 5 bases and J shed 8 bases, with 9 bases lying between them. Germline V gene sequence: CDR1 KGHDR, CDR2 SFDVKD. The CDR3 is made up of 12 amino acids. This chain's CDR3 is CATSAGGYEQFF. The CDR3 nucleotides read TGTGCCACCAGTGCTGGAGGATATGAGCAGTTCTTC.

This chain connects TRBV2 to TRBJ2-1, with D unclear. This CDR3 spans 14 amino acids. Trimming removed 5 bases at V and 0 bases at J, with 8 bases between. Germline loops: CDR1 SNHLY, CDR2 FYNNEI. The DNA of the CDR3 is TGTGCCAGCAGTCAACGGAGCTCCTACAATGAGCAGTTCTTC. This sequence encodes CASSQRSSYNEQFF.

This clone appeared once. V usage is TRBV30 and J usage is TRBJ1-4, with D unclear. This CDR3 spans 12 amino acids. Germline lookup yields CDR1 GTSNPN and CDR2 SVGIG (reference sequence). V lost 5 bases to trimming and J lost 0 bases, with 4 bases between them. As DNA, the CDR3 is TGTGCCTGGTCCGCAACTAATGAAAAACTGTTTTTT. Translating it yields CAWSATNEKLFF.

This chain links TRBV28 with TRBJ1-1; possibly TRBD1 for D (5 bases). Germline V gives CDR1 MDHEN, CDR2 SYDVKM. The V end lost 0 bases, the J end lost 9 bases, and 11 bases lay between the germline ends. The CDR3 has 13 residues. The CDR3 spells CASSLWGEGKAFF. The CDR3 nucleotides are TGTGCCAGCAGTTTATGGGGGGAGGGAAAAGCTTTCTTT.

The chain employs TRBV2 and TRBJ1-4; possibly TRBD1 for D (6 bases). Between the trimmed V and J ends, which lost 8 bases and 3 bases, there was a span of 7 bases. This CDR3 is 12 amino acids long. Germline V lookup: CDR1 SNHLY, CDR2 FYNNEI. The CDR3 sequence is CASHRANEKLFF. The CDR3 DNA reads as TGTGCCAGCCACAGGGCTAATGAAAAACTGTTTTTT.

The chain uses TRBV28 and TRBJ2-2; 7 bases align to TRBD1. The CDR3 length is 15 residues. The germline V gene encodes CDR1 MDHEN and CDR2 SYDVKM. With V trimmed by 5 bases and J by 4 bases, 7 bases remained unmatched. CDR3 region: CASSPHRGFTGELFF. In DNA form, the CDR3 reads TGTGCCAGCAGTCCCCACAGGGGATTCACCGGGGAGCTGTTTTTT.

The rearrangement uses TRBV18 and TRBJ2-7, with TRBD1 matching 8 bases. The junction had 5 bases not matched to a gene; V was cut back by 4 bases and J by 0 bases. This CDR3 contains 15 residues. Germline V gene data show CDR1 as KGHSH and CDR2 as LQKENI. Here the CDR3 DNA reads TGTGCCAGCTCACGCGGACAGGGACTCTCCTACGAGCAGTACTTC. This encodes CASSRGQGLSYEQYF.

The V gene is TRBV5-6, the J gene TRBJ1-1, with a weak D call TRBD1 (5 bases). Germline CDR1 SGHDT, CDR2 YYEEEE. Deletions cut 1 base from V and 0 bases from J, with 10 bases between. This CDR3 comprises 15 residues. CDR3 coding DNA: TGTGCCAGCAGCTTGCCCAGGGTATTGAACACTGAAGCTTTCTTT. Protein: CASSLPRVLNTEAFF.

This clone was recorded once. The chain links TRBV21-1 to TRBJ2-6; the table's D call of TRBD1 was not tested on the DNA. TRBV21-1 is shown as a pseudogene. CDR3 length equals 16 residues. This CDR3 is CASSYLQGPGANVLTF. CDR3 nucleotides: TGTGCCAGCAGCTACCTACAGGGACCCGGGGCCAACGTCCTGACTTTC.

The CDR3 DNA reads TGTGCCAGCAGTTCACCGGGACACCTAGGTTCACCCCTCCACTTT. It specifies CASSSPGHLGSPLHF. This chain joins TRBV28 and TRBJ1-6; TRBD1 might be the D (6 bases). V was pared by 4 bases and J by 9 bases, with 16 bases between. Germline V gives CDR1 MDHEN, CDR2 SYDVKM. The CDR3 covers 15 residues.

The rearrangement uses TRBV28 and TRBJ1-3; 7 nucleotides match TRBD1. The CDR3 spans 15 residues. In germline, CDR1 is MDHEN, CDR2 SYDVKM. V dropped 5 bases and J dropped 4; count of bases not matched to a gene: 8. The CDR3 protein is CASSGGQAWGNTIYF. The CDR3 DNA follows: TGTGCCAGCAGTGGTGGACAGGCTTGGGGAAACACCATATATTTT.

Remarks on this clone: The same CDR3 also results from other DNA sequences found in this sample. The chain employs TRBV15 and TRBJ2-5; D is ambiguous. The germline V and J ends were trimmed by 0 bases and 7 bases, with 6 bases remaining between them. The germline V gene has CDR1 LNHNV and CDR2 YYDKDF (reference sequence). This CDR3 comprises 12 residues. The DNA for the CDR3 is TGTGCCACCAGCAGAGATACCGGGACCCAGTACTTC. Encoded protein: CATSRDTGTQYF.

The chain is built from TRBV6-5 and TRBJ2-7, with TRBD2 identical over 12 bases. The germline gives CDR1 MNHEY, CDR2 SVGAGI. V trimming: 8 bases; J trimming: 2 bases; junction bases outside the gene matches: 4. The CDR3 totals 14 residues. The CDR3 loop is CASGRLAGAYEQYF. The CDR3 DNA is TGTGCCAGCGGGCGACTAGCGGGAGCCTACGAGCAGTACTTC.

The chain employs TRBV18 and TRBJ2-1, with 7 bases lining up with TRBD1. The CDR3 is made up of 15 amino acids. Trimming took 8 bases from V and 4 from J; bases not matched to a gene: 11. CDR1 and CDR2 (germline): KGHSH, LQKENI. DNA of the CDR3: TGTGCCAGCCAGGAACTTCAGGGGGATTACAATGAGCAGTTCTTC. It yields the protein CASQELQGDYNEQFF.

This clone was observed a handful of times. The V call is TRBV10-3, the J call TRBJ1-2, with D possibly matching TRBD1 (6 bases). Germline values: CDR1 ENHRY, CDR2 SYGVKD. V was trimmed by 4 bases and J by 3 bases, leaving 15 bases between them. The CDR3 extends over 15 amino acids. The CDR3 sequence is CAISATYGTYYGYTF. The DNA of the CDR3 is TGTGCCATCAGTGCCACCTATGGGACATACTATGGCTACACCTTC.

The chain joins TRBV9 to TRBJ2-1; D possibly corresponds to TRBD2 (5 bases). CDR3 size: 14 residues. V lost 2 bases and J 0 bases, leaving 6 bases between the germline ends. Germline V gene data show CDR1 as SGDLS and CDR2 as YYNGEE. The CDR3 sequence: CASSVRDSYNEQFF. The CDR3 DNA is TGTGCCAGCAGCGTTCGGGACTCCTACAATGAGCAGTTCTTC.

The chain couples TRBV30 to TRBJ2-7, with D possibly TRBD1 on 5 matching bases. Germline-derived CDR1 and CDR2 are GTSNPN and SVGIG (reference sequence). The CDR3 has 12 residues. V lost 6 bases to trimming and J lost 4 bases, with 13 bases between them. CDR3 in DNA: TGTGCCTGTACACAGGAGAATTACGAGCAGTACTTC. It yields the protein CACTQENYEQYF.

The chain employs TRBV7-2 and TRBJ2-1; perhaps TRBD2 as D (6 bases). V lost 8 bases to trimming and J lost 2 bases, with 16 bases between them. Germline CDR1 and CDR2: SGHTA and FQGNSA. CDR3 length: 15 residues. The CDR3, as DNA: TGTGCCAGCGGGCCACTAGCTGCCGCCTACAATGAGCAGTTCTTC. Protein product: CASGPLAAAYNEQFF.

The gene calls are TRBV7-9 and TRBJ1-4; D is unclear. Germline loops: CDR1 SEHNR, CDR2 FQNEAQ (reference sequence). Trimming left V 2 bases short and J 8 bases short, with 6 bases between. CDR3 length equals 12 residues. The CDR3 here is CASSLSTEKLFF. The CDR3, as DNA: TGTGCCAGCAGCTTAAGCACGGAAAAACTGTTTTTT.